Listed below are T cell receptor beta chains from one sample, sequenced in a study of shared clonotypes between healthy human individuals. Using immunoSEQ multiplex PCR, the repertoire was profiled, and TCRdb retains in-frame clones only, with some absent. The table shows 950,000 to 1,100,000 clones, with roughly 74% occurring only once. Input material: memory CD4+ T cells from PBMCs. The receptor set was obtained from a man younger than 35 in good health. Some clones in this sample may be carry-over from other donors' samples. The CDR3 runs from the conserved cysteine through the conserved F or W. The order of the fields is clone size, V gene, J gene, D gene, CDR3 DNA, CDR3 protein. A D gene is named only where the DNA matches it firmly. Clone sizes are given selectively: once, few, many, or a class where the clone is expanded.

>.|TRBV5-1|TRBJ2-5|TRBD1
TGCGCCAGCAGCTTTACGGGACAGGTCTCCCAAGAGACCCAGTACTTC
CASSFTGQVSQETQYF
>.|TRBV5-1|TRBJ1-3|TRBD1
TGCGCCAGCAGCAGGACAGGGGGCGAAAACACCATATATTTT
CASSRTGGENTIYF
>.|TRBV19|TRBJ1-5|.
TGTGCCAGTAGGATTGGAGCATATAGCAATCAGCCCCAGCATTTT
CASRIGAYSNQPQHF
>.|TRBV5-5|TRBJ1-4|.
TGTGCCAGCAGCCAACCAGGGGCTGGGGAAAAACTGTTTTTT
CASSQPGAGEKLFF
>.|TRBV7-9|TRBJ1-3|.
TGTGCCAGCAGCTCTTTGCGGGGGCCAGGAAACACCATATATTTT
CASSSLRGPGNTIYF
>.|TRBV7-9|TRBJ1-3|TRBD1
TGTGCCAGCAGCCCACAGGGGACCTCTGGAAACACCATATATTTT
CASSPQGTSGNTIYF
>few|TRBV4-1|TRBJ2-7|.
TGCGCCAGCAGCCAATCTGTCGTACAACGGGAGATGCGCGAGCAGTACTTC
CASSQSVVQREMREQYF
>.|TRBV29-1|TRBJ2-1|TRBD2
TGCAGCGCCTATACTAGCGGAAGCTCCTACAATGAGCAGTTCTTC
CSAYTSGSSYNEQFF
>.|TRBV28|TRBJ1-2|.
TGTGCCAGCATTAACCCACGAAACTATGGCTACACCTTC
CASINPRNYGYTF
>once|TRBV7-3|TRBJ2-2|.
TGTGCCAGCAGCTTAGGGCCAGGGACCCCCGGGGAGCTGTTTTTT
CASSLGPGTPGELFF
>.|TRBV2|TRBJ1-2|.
TGTGCCAGCACCCTGACGGTCGCGGGCTACACCTTC
CASTLTVAGYTF
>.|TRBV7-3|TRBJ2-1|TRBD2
TGTGCCAGCAGCTTCCCCGCCGCTGAACAGGGAAGAACTAGCGGGAGGAGCAATGAGCAGTTCTTC
CASSFPAAEQGRTSGRSNEQFF
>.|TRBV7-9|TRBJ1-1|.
TGTGCCAGCAGCTCCGGCGCAACCGCCACTGAAGCTTTCTTT
CASSSGATATEAFF
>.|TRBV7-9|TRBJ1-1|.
TGTGCCAGCAGCTTAGAAAACACTGAAGCTTTCTTT
CASSLENTEAFF